This TCR beta chain was captured by sequencing in a study of beta chain features in type 1 diabetes. Germline assignment: CDR1 SEHNR and CDR2 FQNEAQ (reference sequence). The CDR3 covers 14 residues. The V gene lost 5 bases and the J gene lost 2 bases, with 13 bases spanning the gap. As every portion of the isolated RNA was reverse transcribed, the sequencing read expressed TCRB transcripts. Libraries were prepared by immunoSEQ multiplex PCR; TCRdb keeps only in-frame clonotypes and omits some of them. This sample yields around 250,000 clones, of which about a fifth are seen a single time; more than 0.025% belongs to the top ten. In its sample, this clone was seen a few times. Its target is unknown. Findings and limits, study-wide: People with Type 1 diabetes carried modestly yet significantly shorter TCRB CDR3s in all four CD4+ subsets.

Input material: naive CD4+ T cells from blood. This sequence originates from a woman aged 40 to 49 with type 1 diabetes. This chain connects TRBV7-9 to TRBJ2-7, with D hard to call. The CDR3 protein is CASSPPRQPYEQYF. CDR3 bases: TGTGCCAGCAGCCCGCCGCGGCAGCCCTACGAGCAGTACTTC.